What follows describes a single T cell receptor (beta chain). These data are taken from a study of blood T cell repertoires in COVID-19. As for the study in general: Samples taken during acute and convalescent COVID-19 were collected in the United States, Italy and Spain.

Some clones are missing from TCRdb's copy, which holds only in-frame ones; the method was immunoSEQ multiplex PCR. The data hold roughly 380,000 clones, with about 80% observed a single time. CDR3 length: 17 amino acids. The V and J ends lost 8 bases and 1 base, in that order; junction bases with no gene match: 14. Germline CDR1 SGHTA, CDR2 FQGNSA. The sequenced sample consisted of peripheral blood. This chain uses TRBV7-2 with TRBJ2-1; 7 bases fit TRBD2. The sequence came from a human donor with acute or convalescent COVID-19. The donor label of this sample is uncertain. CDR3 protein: CASSQGYLAASYNEQFF. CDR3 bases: TGTGCCAGCTCCCAGGGATATCTAGCGGCGTCCTACAATGAGCAGTTCTTC.